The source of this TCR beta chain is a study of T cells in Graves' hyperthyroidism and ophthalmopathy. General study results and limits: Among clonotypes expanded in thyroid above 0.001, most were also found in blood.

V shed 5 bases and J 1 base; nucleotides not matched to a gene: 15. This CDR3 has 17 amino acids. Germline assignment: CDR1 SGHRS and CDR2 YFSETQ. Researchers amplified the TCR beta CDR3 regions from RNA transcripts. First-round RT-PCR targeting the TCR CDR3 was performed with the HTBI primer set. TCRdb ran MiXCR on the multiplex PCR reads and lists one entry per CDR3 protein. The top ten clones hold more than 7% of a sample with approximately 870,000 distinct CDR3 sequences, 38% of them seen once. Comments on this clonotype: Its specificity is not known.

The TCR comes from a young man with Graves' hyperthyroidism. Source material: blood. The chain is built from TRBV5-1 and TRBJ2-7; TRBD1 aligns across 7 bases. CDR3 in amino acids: CASSYGSQGITSYEQYF. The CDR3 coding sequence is TGCGCCAGCAGTTACGGATCACAGGGGATCACGTCCTACGAGCAGTACTTC. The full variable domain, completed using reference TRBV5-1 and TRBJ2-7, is KAGVTQTPRYLIKTRGQQVTLSCSPISGHRSVSWYQQTPGQGLQFLFEYFSETQRNKGNFPGRFSGRQFSNSRSEMNVSTLELGDSALYLCASSYGSQGITSYEQYFGPGTRLTVT.